This T cell receptor (beta chain) was profiled in a study of cytomegalovirus exposure and HLA in healthy donors. Study information: The approximately 610 first-cohort repertoires shared a platform with the 120 or so validation repertoires, as reported in a later analysis.

Notes on this clone: Its antigen is as yet unknown. The same CDR3 arises from other DNA sequences in this sample as well.

The germline CDR1 and CDR2 sequences are SGHNT and YYREEE (reference sequence). The CDR3 covers 16 residues. V trimming: 0 bases; J trimming: 3 bases; junction bases outside the gene matches: 3. Study-level results: Reports described diagnosis of cytomegalovirus status by the classifier as highly specific and sensitive. The investigators catalogued 150 or so TCR beta chains as cytomegalovirus-associated.

The repertoire was sequenced with immunoSEQ multiplex PCR; TCRdb's copy has only in-frame clones and lacks some. This table has about 49,000 clones, around nine tenths appearing once. Separate from the roughly 720-subject first cohort was the approximately 130-subject validation cohort, to which the donors belonged. This chain uses TRBV5-4 with TRBJ2-6; TRBD1 agrees at 7 bases. Sequenced input: PBMCs. This TCR was sampled from a young man in good health and CMV-seronegative. CDR3 protein: CASSLDRGFGANVLTF. The CDR3 DNA sequence: TGTGCCAGCAGCTTGGACAGGGGTTTTGGGGCCAACGTCCTGACTTTC.